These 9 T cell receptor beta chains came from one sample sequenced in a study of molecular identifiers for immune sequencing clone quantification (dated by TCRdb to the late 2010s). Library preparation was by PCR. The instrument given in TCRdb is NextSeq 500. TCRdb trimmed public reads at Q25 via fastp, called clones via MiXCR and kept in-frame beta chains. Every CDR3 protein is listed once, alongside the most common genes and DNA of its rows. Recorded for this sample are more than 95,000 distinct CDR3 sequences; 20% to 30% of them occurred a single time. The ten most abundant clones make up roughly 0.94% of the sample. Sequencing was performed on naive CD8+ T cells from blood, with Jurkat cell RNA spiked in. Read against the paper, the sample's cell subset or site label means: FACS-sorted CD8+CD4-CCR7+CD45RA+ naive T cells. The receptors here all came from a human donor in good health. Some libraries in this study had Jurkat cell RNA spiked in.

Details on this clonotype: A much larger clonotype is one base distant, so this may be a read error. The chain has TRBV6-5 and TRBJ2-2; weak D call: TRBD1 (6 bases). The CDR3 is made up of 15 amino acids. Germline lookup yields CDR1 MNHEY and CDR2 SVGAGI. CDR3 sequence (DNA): TGTGCCAGCAGTCTACGGACAGACTACACCGGGGAGCTGTCTTTT. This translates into CASSLRTDYTGELSF.

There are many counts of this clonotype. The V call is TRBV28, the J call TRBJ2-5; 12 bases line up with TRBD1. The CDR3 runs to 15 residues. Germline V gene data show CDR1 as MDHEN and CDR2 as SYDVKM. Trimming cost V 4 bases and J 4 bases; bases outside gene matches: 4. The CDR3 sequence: CASSSGTGGLETQYF. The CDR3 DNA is TGTGCCAGCAGTTCCGGGACAGGGGGCCTAGAGACCCAGTACTTC.

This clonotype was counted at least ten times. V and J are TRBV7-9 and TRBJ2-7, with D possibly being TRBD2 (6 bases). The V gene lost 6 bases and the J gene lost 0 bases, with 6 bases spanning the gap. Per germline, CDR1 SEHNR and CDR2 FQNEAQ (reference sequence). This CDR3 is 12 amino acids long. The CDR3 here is CASRRDSYEQYF. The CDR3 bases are TGTGCCAGCAGGCGGGACTCCTACGAGCAGTACTTC. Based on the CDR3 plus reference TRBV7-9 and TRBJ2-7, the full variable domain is DTGVSQNPRHKITKRGQNVTFRCDPISEHNRLYWYRQTLGQGPEFLTYFQNEAQLEKSRLLSDRFSAERPKGSFSTLEIQRTEQGDSAMYLCASRRDSYEQYFGPGTRLTVT.

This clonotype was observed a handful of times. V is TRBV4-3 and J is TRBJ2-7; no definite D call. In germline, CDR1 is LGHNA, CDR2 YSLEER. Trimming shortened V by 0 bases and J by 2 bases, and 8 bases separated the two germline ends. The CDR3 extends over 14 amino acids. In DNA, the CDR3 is TGCGCCAGCAGCCAAGACAGAGGAGCCTACGAGCAGTACTTC. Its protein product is CASSQDRGAYEQYF.

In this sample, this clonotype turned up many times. The DNA for the CDR3 is TGCAGCGCTCTTTGGGGGGCTGGCTATGGCTACACCTTC. Protein: CSALWGAGYGYTF. This chain links TRBV29-1 with TRBJ1-2, with a tentative D call TRBD1 (6 bases). CDR3 size: 13 residues. With 7 bases removed from V and 4 bases from J, the gap between germline ends came to 16 bases. Per germline, CDR1 SQVTM and CDR2 ANQGSEA.

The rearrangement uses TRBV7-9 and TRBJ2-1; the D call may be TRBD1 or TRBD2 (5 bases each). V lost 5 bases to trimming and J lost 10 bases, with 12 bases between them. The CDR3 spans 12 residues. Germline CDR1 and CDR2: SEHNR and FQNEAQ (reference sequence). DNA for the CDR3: TGTGCCAGCAGCCCCGTGGGGACCGAGCAGTTCTTC. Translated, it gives CASSPVGTEQFF.

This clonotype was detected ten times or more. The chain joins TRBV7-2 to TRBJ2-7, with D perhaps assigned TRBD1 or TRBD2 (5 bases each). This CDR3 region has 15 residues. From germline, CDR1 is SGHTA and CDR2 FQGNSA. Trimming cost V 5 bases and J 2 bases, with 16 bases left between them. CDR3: CASSPHPLGAYEQYF. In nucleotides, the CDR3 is TGTGCCAGCAGCCCTCACCCTTTGGGGGCCTACGAGCAGTACTTC.

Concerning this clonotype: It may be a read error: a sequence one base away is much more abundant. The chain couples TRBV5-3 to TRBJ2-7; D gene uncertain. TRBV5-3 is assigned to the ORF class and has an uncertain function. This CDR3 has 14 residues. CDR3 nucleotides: TGTGCCAGCAGCTTGGTTCTTTCCCCCTACGTGCAGTACTTC. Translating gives CASSLVLSPYVQYF.

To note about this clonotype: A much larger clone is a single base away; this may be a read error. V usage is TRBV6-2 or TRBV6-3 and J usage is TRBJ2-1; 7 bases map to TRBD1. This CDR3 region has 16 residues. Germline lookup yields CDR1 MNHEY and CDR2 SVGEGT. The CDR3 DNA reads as TGTGCCAGCGGTTACACAACAGGGGCCCACTACAATGAGCAGTTCTTC. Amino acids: CASGYTTGAHYNEQFF.